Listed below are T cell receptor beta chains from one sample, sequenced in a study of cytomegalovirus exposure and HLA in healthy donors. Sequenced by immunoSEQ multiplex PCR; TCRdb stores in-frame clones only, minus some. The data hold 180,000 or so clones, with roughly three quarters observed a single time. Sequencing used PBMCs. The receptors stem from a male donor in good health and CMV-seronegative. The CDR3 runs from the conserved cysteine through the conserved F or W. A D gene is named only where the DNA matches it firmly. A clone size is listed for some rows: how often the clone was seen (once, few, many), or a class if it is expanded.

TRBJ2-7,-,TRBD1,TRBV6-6,CASSYGPGQKSEQYF,TGTGCCAGCAGTTACGGACCGGGACAGAAGTCCGAGCAGTACTTC
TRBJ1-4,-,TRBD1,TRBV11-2,CASSFDRGTNEKLFF,TGTGCCAGCAGCTTCGACAGGGGGACTAATGAAAAACTGTTTTTT
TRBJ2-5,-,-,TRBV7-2,CASSSRQYQETQYF,TGTGCCAGCAGCTCCCGACAGTACCAAGAGACCCAGTACTTC
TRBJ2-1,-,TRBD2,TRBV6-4,CASSDEASGNDEQFF,TGTGCCAGCAGTGACGAGGCTAGCGGGAACGATGAGCAGTTCTTC
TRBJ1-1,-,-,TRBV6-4,CASREYEDEDTEAFF,TGTGCCAGCAGAGAATACGAAGACGAGGACACTGAAGCTTTCTTT
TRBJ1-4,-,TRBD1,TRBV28,CASSFPPTGPTNEKLFF,TGTGCCAGCAGTTTCCCTCCGACAGGGCCAACTAATGAAAAACTGTTTTTT
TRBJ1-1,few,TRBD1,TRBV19,CASIRGREAFF,TGTGCCAGTATAAGGGGGCGTGAAGCTTTCTTT
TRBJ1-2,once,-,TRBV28,CASSSSGLNYGYTF,TGTGCCAGCAGTTCCTCGGGACTGAACTATGGCTACACCTTC
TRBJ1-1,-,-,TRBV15,CATSRSDTEAFF,TGTGCCACCAGCAGATCTGACACTGAAGCTTTCTTT
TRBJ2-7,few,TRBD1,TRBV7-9,CASSHGQVQAEQYF,TGTGCCAGCAGCCACGGACAGGTGCAAGCCGAGCAGTACTTC
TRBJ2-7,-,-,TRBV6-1,CASSEPPVYEQYF,TGTGCCAGCAGTGAACCCCCAGTATACGAGCAGTACTTC
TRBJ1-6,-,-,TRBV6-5,CASGVQGVNSPLHF,TGTGCCAGCGGGGTGCAGGGTGTGAATTCACCCCTCCACTTT
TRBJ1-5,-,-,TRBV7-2,CASSRRGDQPQHF,TGTGCCAGCAGTCGAAGGGGTGATCAGCCCCAGCATTTT
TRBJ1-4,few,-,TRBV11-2,CASSNQAGDEKLFF,TGTGCCAGCAGCAACCAGGCGGGCGATGAAAAACTGTTTTTT
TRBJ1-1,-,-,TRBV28,CASNLYTEAFF,TGTGCCAGCAACTTATACACTGAAGCTTTCTTT
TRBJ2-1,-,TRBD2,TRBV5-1,CASSWGLAGNEQFF,TGCGCCAGCAGCTGGGGACTAGCCGGCAATGAGCAGTTCTTC
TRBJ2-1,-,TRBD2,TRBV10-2,CASSDFSGGDEQFF,TGCGCCAGCAGTGATTTTAGCGGGGGTGATGAGCAGTTCTTC
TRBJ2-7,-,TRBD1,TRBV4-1,CASSPGTGVYEQYF,TGCGCCAGCAGCCCAGGGACAGGGGTATACGAGCAGTACTTC
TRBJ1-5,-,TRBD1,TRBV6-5,CASSYVGGGGNQPQHF,TGTGCCAGCAGTTACGTCGGAGGGGGCGGCAATCAGCCCCAGCATTTT
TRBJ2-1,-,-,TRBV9,CASSVNTYNEQFF,TGTGCCAGCAGCGTGAACACCTACAATGAGCAGTTCTTC
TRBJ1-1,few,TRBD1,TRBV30,CAWKRQGSMNTEAFF,TGTGCCTGGAAGAGACAGGGATCCATGAACACTGAAGCTTTCTTT
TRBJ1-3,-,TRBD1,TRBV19,CASRPGTANSGNTIYF,TGTGCCAGTAGACCCGGGACAGCTAACTCTGGAAACACCATATATTTT
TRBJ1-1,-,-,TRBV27,CASSLWANPNTEAFF,TGTGCCAGCAGTTTATGGGCTAACCCGAACACTGAAGCTTTCTTT
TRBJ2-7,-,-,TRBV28,CASSFSTGRAGEQYF,TGTGCCAGCAGTTTCTCTACCGGTAGGGCGGGAGAGCAGTACTTC
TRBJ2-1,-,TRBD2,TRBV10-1,CASSEASGGNNEQFF,TGCGCCAGCAGTGAGGCTAGCGGGGGCAACAATGAGCAGTTCTTC
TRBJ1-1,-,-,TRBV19,CASTKQGMNTEAFF,TGTGCCAGTACCAAACAGGGTATGAACACTGAAGCTTTCTTT
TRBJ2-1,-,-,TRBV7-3,CASSLRDSGGYEQFF,TGTGCCAGCAGCTTACGGGACTCCGGAGGGTATGAGCAGTTCTTC
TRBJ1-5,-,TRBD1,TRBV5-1,CASSLTGDSNQPQHF,TGCGCCAGCAGCTTGACAGGGGATAGCAATCAGCCCCAGCATTTT
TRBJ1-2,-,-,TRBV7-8,CASTPRVPFYGYTF,TGTGCCAGCACACCCCGGGTCCCATTCTATGGCTACACCTTC
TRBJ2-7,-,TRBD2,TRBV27,CASSPLAGVYEQYF,TGTGCCAGCAGTCCACTAGCGGGAGTCTACGAGCAGTACTTC
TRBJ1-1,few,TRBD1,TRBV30,CAWGQANTEAFF,TGTGCCTGGGGACAGGCGAACACTGAAGCTTTCTTT
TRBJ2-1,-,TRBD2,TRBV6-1,CASSGLAGGSSYNERFF,TGTGCCAGCAGTGGACTAGCGGGAGGGTCCTCCTACAATGAGCGGTTCTTC
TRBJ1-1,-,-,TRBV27,CASSFLRKNTEAFF,TGTGCCAGCTCTTTTTTGAGAAAGAACACTGAAGCTTTCTTT
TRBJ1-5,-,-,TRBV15,CATSRDLPADQPQHF,TGTGCCACCAGCAGAGACCTCCCGGCGGATCAGCCCCAGCATTTT
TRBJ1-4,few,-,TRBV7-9,CASSSQIVKLFF,TGTGCCAGCAGCTCCCAGATCGTAAAACTGTTTTTT
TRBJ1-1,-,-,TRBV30,CAWSPTGTEAFF,TGTGCCTGGAGCCCGACAGGCACTGAAGCTTTCTTT
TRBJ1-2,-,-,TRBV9,CASSREKTGRNYGYTF,TGTGCCAGCAGCCGAGAGAAAACAGGGCGAAACTATGGCTACACCTTC
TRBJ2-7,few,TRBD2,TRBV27,CASSLTSGTSYEQYF,TGTGCCAGCAGTCTAACTAGCGGAACCTCCTACGAGCAGTACTTC
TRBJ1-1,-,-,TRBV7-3,CASSFGENTEAFF,TGTGCCAGCAGCTTCGGGGAGAACACTGAAGCTTTCTTT
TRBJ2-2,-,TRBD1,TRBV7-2,CASSLLSGGAGELFF,TGTGCCAGCAGCTTATTGTCAGGGGGCGCCGGGGAGCTGTTTTTT
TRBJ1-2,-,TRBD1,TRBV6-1,CASSEASRGANYGYTF,TGTGCCAGCAGTGAAGCTAGCAGGGGGGCTAACTATGGCTACACCTTC
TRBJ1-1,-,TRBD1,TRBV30,CAWARTGNTEAFF,TGTGCCTGGGCAAGGACAGGGAACACTGAAGCTTTCTTT
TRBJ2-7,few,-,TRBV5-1,CASRTQGGAFEQYF,TGCGCCAGTCGAACCCAGGGGGGCGCGTTCGAGCAGTACTTC
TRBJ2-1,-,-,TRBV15,CATSRDAGPRDNEQFF,TGTGCCACCAGCAGAGATGCAGGGCCAAGGGACAATGAGCAGTTCTTC
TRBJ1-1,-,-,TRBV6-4,CASRRDPSTEAFF,TGTGCCAGCAGGAGGGATCCGAGCACTGAAGCTTTCTTT
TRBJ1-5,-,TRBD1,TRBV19,CASSIGDRVVYQPQHF,TGTGCCAGTAGTATCGGGGACAGGGTTGTGTATCAGCCCCAGCATTTT
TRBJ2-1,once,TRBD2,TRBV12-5,CASGLAIAGEEQFF,TGTGCTAGTGGTTTGGCTATAGCGGGAGAGGAGCAGTTCTTC